This TCR beta chain was identified during a study of PD-1 blockade in classical Hodgkin lymphoma. Regarding the study as a whole: Newly diagnosed patients were reported to exhibit reduced baseline TCR diversity relative to healthy donors.

The CDR3 is 15 residues long. V lost 3 bases, J lost 3 bases, and 5 bases stayed unmatched. The germline gives CDR1 SEHNR, CDR2 FQNEAQ (reference sequence). Concerning this clone: What it binds is not known.

Here immunoSEQ multiplex PCR was the method, and the copy in TCRdb shows in-frame clones only, minus some. Here the sample spans 14,000 to 15,000 clones, about 90% being singletons. Time point denoted: newly diagnosed, previously untreated cHL patient sample. Magnetic negative selection of thawed PBMCs yielded the CD8+ T cells. Comparison relied on PBMCs that came from newly diagnosed, untreated classical Hodgkin lymphoma. This clonotype was sampled from a human donor with classical Hodgkin lymphoma. The chain carries TRBV7-9 and TRBJ2-3; TRBD2 aligns across 8 bases. Sequences were obtained from CD8+ T cells from blood. The CDR3 loop is CASSFSGMGTDTQYF. The CDR3 DNA sequence: TGTGCCAGCAGCTTTAGCGGGATGGGGACAGATACGCAGTATTTT.